This T cell receptor (beta chain) was sequenced for a study of glioma-infiltrating T cells after dendritic cell vaccination. The CDR3 sequence is 13 residues long. The J segment lost 7 bases and the V segment lost 3 bases, leaving 0 bases of the junction unmatched. The V gene's germline CDR1 is MRHNA and CDR2 SNTAGT. Time point meaning: after dendritic cell vaccination, including at tumor progression/relapse. Fresh-frozen tumor tissue and more than two years of survival data were available for all. TCRB CDR3 was amplified from 2 ug genomic DNA or less. Sequenced by immunoSEQ multiplex PCR; TCRdb stores in-frame clones only, minus some. This table has roughly 60,000 clones, roughly 80% appearing once. A note on this clone: The sample holds other DNA sequences that translate to the same CDR3.

The chain links TRBV6-4 to TRBJ1-6; TRBD1 matches 7 bases. The source material was blood, sampled after dendritic cell vaccination. This sequence originates from a human donor with glioblastoma. CDR3 coding DNA: TGTGCCAGCAGTGAGGGACAGAATTCACCCCTCCACTTT. This gives the protein CASSEGQNSPLHF.